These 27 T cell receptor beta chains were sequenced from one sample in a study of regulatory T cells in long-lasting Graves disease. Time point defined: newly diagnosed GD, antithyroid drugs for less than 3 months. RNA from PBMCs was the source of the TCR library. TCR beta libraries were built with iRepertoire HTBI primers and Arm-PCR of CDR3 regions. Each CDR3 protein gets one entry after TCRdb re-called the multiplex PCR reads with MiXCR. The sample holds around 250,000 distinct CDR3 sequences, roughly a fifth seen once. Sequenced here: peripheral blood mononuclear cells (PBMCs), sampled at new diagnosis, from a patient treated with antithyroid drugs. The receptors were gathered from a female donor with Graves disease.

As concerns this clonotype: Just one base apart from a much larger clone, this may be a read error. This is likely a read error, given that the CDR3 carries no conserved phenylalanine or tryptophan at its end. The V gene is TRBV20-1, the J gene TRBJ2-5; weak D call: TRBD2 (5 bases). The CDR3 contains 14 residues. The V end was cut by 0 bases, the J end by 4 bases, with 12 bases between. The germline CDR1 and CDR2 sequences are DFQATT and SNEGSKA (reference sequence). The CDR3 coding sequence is TGCAGTGCTAGAGATCACGGAGGAGGAGAGACCCAGTACCTC. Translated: CSARDHGGGETQYL.

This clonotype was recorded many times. The CDR3 region has the DNA TGTGCCAGCAGCTTAGAATTCTCCCAGGGGCGGGCTTTCTTT. It codes for CASSLEFSQGRAFF. The genes are TRBV7-2 and TRBJ1-1; possible D gene TRBD1, 6 bases. V lost 1 base to trimming and J lost 11 bases, with 17 bases between them. Per the germline V gene, CDR1 is SGHTA and CDR2 is FQGNSA. The CDR3 extends over 14 amino acids.

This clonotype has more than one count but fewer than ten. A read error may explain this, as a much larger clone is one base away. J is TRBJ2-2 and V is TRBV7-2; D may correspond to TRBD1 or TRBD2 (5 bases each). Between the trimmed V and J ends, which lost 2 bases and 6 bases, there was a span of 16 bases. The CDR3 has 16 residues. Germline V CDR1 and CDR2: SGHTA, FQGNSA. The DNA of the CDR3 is TGTGCCAGCAGCTTACTTGGTTGGGGGAAGGCCGGGGAGCTGTTTTTT. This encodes CASSLLGWGKAGELFF.

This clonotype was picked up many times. Here the CDR3 reads CSASWGAKGEQYF. CDR3 DNA: TGCAGTGCTAGTTGGGGGGCCAAGGGCGAGCAGTACTTC. V is TRBV20-1 and J is TRBJ2-7; D may correspond to TRBD1 or TRBD2 (6 bases each). Germline V gene lookup returns CDR1 DFQATT and CDR2 SNEGSKA (reference sequence). The CDR3 is 13 residues long. Trimming stripped 3 bases from V and 6 bases from J, with 15 bases between.

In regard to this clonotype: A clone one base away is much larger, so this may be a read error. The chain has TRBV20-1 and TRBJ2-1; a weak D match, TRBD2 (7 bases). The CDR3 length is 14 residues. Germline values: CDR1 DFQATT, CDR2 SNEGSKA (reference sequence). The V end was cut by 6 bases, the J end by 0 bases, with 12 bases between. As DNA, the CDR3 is TGCAGTGCCTGGGGGGGCCCCTCCTACAATGAGCAGTTCTTC. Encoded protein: CSAWGGPSYNEQFF.

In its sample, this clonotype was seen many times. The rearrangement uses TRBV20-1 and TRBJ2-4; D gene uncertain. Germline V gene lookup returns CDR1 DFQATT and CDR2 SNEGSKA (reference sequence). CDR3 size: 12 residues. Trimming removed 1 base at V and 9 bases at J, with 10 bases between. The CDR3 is CSARGPGSIQYF. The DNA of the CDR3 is TGCAGTGCTAGAGGCCCGGGCAGCATTCAGTACTTC.

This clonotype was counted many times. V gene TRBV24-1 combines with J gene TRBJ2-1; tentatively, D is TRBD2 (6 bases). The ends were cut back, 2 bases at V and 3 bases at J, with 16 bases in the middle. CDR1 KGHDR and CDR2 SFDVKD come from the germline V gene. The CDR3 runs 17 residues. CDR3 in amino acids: CATSDSSGVSGYNEQFF. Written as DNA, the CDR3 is TGTGCCACCAGTGATTCCTCGGGGGTTTCGGGCTACAATGAGCAGTTCTTC.

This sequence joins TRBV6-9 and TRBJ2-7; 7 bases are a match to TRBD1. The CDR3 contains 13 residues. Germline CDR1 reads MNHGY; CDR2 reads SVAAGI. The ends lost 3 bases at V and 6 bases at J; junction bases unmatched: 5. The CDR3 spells CASSYQDRAEQYF. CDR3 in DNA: TGTGCCAGCAGTTACCAAGACAGGGCCGAGCAGTACTTC.

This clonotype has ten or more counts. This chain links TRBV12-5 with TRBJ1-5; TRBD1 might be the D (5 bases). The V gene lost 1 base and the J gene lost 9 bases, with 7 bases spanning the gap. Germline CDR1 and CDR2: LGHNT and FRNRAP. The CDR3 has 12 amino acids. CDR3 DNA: TGTGCTAGTGGTTTGGCCGGGGGGCCCCAGCATTTT. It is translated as CASGLAGGPQHF.

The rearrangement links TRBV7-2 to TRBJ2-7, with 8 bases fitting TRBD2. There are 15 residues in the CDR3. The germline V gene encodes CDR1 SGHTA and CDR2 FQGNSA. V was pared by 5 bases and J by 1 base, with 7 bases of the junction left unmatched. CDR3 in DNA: TGTGCCAGCAGCCTAATTGGGACTAGATCCTACGAGCAGTACTTC. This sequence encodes CASSLIGTRSYEQYF.

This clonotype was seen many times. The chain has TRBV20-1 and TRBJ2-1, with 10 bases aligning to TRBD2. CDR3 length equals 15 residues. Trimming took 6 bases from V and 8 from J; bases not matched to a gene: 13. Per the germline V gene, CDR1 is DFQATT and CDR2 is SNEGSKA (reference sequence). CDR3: CSAGQAGGPSHEQFF. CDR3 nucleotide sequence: TGCAGTGCCGGGCAAGCGGGAGGGCCTTCGCATGAGCAGTTCTTC.

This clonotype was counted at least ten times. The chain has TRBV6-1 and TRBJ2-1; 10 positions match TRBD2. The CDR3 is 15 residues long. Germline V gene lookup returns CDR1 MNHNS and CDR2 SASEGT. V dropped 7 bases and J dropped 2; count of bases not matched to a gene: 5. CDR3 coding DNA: TGTGCCAGCACCTCCGGGACTAGCGCCTACAATGAGCAGTTCTTC. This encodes CASTSGTSAYNEQFF.

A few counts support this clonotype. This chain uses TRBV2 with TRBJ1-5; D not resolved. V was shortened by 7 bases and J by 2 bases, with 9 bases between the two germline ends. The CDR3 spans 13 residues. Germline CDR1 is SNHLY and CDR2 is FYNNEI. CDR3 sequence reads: CASIQDGNQPQHF. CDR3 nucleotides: TGTGCCAGCATTCAGGACGGCAATCAGCCCCAGCATTTT.

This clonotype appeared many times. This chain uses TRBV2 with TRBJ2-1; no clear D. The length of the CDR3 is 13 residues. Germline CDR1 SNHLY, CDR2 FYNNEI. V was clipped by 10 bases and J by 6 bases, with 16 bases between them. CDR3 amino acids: CATKKEKFNEQFF. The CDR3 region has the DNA TGTGCCACCAAAAAGGAAAAATTCAATGAGCAGTTCTTC.

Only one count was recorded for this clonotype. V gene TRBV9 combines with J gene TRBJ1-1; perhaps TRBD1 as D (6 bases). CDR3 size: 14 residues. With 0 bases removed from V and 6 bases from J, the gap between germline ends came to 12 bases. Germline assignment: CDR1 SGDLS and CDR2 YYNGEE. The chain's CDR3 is CASSVVTGTSEAFF. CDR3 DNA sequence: TGTGCCAGCAGCGTAGTGACAGGTACCTCTGAAGCTTTCTTT.

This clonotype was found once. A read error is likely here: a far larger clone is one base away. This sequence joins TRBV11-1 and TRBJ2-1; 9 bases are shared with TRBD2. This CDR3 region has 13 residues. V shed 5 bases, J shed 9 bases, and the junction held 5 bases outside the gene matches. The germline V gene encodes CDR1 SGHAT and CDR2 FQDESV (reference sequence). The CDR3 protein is CASSHTAGGEQFF. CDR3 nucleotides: TGTGCCAGCAGCCATACAGCGGGGGGTGAGCAGTTCTTC.

As DNA, the CDR3 is TGTGCCAGCAGGGGGAGTCTCGGCTATGGCTACACCTTC. This codes for CASRGSLGYGYTF. The chain combines TRBV28 with TRBJ1-2; D ambiguous. V lost 6 bases and J lost 4, with 12 bases in between. Germline CDR1 MDHEN, CDR2 SYDVKM. This CDR3 comprises 13 residues.

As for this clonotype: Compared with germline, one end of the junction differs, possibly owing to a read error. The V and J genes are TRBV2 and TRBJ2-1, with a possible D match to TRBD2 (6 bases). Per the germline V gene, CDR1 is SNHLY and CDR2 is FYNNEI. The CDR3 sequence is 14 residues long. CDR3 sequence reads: CASAGGASLNERFF. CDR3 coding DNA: TGTGCCAGCGCGGGCGGGGCTTCACTAAATGAGCGGTTCTTC.

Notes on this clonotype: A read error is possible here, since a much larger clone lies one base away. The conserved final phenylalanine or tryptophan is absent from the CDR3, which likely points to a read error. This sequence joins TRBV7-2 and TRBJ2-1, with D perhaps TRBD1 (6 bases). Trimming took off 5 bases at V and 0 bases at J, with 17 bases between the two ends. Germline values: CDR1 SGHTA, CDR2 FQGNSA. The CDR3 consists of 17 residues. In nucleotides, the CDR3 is TGTGCCAGCAGCAGACGACAGGACGCTAGCTCCTACAATGAGCAGTTCTCC. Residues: CASSRRQDASSYNEQFS.

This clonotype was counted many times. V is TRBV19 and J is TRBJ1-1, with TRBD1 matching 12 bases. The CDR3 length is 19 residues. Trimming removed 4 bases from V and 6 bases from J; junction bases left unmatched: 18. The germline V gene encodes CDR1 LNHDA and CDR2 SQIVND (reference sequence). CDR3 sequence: CASSTSPNPGQGAAAEAFF. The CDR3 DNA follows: TGTGCCAGTAGTACCAGCCCGAACCCGGGACAGGGGGCGGCGGCTGAAGCTTTCTTT.

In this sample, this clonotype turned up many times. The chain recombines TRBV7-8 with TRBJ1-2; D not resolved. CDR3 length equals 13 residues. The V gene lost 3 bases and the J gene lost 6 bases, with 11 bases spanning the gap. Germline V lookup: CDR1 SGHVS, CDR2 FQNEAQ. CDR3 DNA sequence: TGTGCCAGCAGCTTGGGTACGAGAGATGGCTACACCTTC. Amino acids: CASSLGTRDGYTF.

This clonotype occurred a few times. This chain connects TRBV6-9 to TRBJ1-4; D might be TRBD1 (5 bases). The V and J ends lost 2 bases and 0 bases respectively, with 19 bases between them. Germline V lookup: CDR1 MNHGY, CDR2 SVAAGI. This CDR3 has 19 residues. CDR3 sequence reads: CASSYTSERGRATNEKLFF. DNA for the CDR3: TGTGCCAGCAGTTATACGTCAGAAAGGGGTAGGGCAACTAATGAAAAACTGTTTTTT.

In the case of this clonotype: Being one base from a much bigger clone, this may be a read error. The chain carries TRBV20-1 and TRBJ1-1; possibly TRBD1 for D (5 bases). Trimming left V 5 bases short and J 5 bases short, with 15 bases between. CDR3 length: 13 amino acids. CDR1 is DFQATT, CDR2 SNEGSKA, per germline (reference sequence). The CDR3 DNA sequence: TGCAGTGCTTGCGGGGACTCGGTGACTGAAGCTTTCTTT. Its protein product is CSACGDSVTEAFF.

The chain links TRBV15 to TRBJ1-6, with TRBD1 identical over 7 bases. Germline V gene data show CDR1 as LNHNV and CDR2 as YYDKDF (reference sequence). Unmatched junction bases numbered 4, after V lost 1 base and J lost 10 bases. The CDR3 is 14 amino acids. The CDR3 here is CATSRGGGGSPLHF. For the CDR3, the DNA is TGTGCCACCAGCAGAGGGGGAGGGGGCTCACCCCTCCACTTT.

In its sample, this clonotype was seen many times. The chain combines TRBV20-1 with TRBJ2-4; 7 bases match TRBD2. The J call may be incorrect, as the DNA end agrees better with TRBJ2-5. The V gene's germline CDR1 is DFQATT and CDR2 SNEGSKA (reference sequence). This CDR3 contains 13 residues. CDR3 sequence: CSTLLGRGETQYF. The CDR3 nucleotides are TGCAGTACCTTGTTAGGGCGGGGGGAGACCCAGTACTTC.

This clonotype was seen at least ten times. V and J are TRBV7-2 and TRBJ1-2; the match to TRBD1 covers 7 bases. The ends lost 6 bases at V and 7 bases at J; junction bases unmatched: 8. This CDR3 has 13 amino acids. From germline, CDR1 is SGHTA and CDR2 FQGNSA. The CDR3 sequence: CASSRDSGTGYTF. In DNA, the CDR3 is TGTGCCAGCAGTAGGGACAGCGGCACTGGCTACACCTTC.

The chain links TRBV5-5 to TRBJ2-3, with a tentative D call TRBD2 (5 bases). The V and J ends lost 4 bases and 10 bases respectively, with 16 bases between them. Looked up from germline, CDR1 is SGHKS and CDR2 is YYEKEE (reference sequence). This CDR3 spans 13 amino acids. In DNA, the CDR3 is TGTGCCAGCAGCCGGGGAAGGGAACCACCGCAGTATTTT. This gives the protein CASSRGREPPQYF.